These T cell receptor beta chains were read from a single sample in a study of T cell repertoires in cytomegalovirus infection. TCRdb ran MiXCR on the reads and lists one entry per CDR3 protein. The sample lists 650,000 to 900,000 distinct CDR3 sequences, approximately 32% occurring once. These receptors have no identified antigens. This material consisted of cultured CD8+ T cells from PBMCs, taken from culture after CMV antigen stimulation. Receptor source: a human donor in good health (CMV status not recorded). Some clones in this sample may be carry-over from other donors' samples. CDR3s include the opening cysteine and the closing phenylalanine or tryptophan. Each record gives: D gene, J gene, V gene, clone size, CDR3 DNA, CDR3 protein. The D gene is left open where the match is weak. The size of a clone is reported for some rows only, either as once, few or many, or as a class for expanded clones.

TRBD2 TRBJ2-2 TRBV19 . TGTGCCAGTTCCTGGACTAGCTCTGTTACCGGGGAGCTGTTTTTT CASSWTSSVTGELFF
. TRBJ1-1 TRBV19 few TGTGCCAGTAGTATGACGGGAAACCCGAACACTGAAGCTTTCTTT CASSMTGNPNTEAFF
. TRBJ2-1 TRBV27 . TGTGCCAGCAGTTGGGGTCTCTACCTGGGGGAGCAGTTCTTC CASSWGLYLGEQFF
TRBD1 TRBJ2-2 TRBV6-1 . TGTGCCGCACCAGAGGGGGCGAATGACTACACCGGGGAGCTGTTTTTT CAAPEGANDYTGELFF
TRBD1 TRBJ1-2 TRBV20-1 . TGCAGTGCTGGACTACAGGGGGCGTTCGATGGCTACACCTTC CSAGLQGAFDGYTF
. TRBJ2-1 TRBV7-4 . TGTGCCAGCAGTTACGTCGGGCGGGGTAGAAATGAGCAGTTCTTC CASSYVGRGRNEQFF
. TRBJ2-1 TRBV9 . TGTGCCAGCAGCGTAGGCAGGGCTGCCTACAATGAGCAGTTCTTC CASSVGRAAYNEQFF
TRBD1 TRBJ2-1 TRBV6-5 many TGTGCCAGCAGTTACGATTGGGGACAGTACAATGAGCAGTTCTTC CASSYDWGQYNEQFF
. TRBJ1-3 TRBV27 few TGTGCCAGCAGTTCCCGGGCGCAAGGAAACACCATATATTTT CASSSRAQGNTIYF
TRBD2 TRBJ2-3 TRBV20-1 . TGCAGTGCTTTCGGGACTAGCGGGGGCACAGATACGCAGTATTTT CSAFGTSGGTDTQYF
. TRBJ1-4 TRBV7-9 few TGTGCCAGCAGCTTAGTAGGTGGGGGCTCGGAAAAACTGTTTTTT CASSLVGGGSEKLFF
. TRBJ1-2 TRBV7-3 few TGTGCCAGCAGCGCTGGATTGGTTGGCTACACCTTC CASSAGLVGYTF
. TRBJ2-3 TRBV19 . TGTGCCAGTAGTTGGGCAGGGAGGATGGCAGATACGCAGTATTTT CASSWAGRMADTQYF
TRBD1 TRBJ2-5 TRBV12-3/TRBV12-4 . TGTGCCAGCAGTTTCTTGGCCGGGACAGATCAAGAGACCCAGTACTTC CASSFLAGTDQETQYF
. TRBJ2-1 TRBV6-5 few TGTGCCAGCATTTCCGGGACAAGGCAGTTCTTC CASISGTRQFF
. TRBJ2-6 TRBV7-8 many TGTGCCAGCAGCCTAAGGCCGGGGTCCTCTGGGGCCAACGTCCTGACTTTC CASSLRPGSSGANVLTF
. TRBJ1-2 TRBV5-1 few TGCGCCAGCAGCTTGGCCGGGGGCCTCTATGGCTACACCTTC CASSLAGGLYGYTF
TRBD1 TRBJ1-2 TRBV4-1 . TGCGCCAGCAGCCACCCGTCACAGGGGGCAGGGTATGGCTACACCTTC CASSHPSQGAGYGYTF
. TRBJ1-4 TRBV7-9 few TGTGCCAGCAGCTTACGCTCACAGCCTAATGAAAAACTGTTTTTT CASSLRSQPNEKLFF
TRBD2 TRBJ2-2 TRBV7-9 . TGTGCCAGCAGCTCCCCTCCTTTGACTAGCCAGAACACCGGGGAGCTGTTTTTT CASSSPPLTSQNTGELFF
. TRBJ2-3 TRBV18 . TGTGCCAGCTCACCCGGCCTTTACCCAGATACGCAGTATTTT CASSPGLYPDTQYF
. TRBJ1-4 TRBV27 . TGTGCCAGCAGTCCGAGGCTAAATGAAAAACTGTTTTTT CASSPRLNEKLFF
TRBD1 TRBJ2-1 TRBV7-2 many TGTGCCAGCAGCTTAAAGGGACAGGCCGCTCCCTACAATGAGCAGTTCTTC CASSLKGQAAPYNEQFF
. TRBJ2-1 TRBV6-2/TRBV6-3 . TGTGCCAGCAGTTACGGACGGAGCTCCTACAATGAGCAGTTCTTC CASSYGRSSYNEQFF
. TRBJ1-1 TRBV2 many TGTGCCAGCAGGGACAGTCTAGCATTGAACACTGAAGCTTTCTTT CASRDSLALNTEAFF
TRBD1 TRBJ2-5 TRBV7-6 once TGTGCCAGCAGCTTAATAGGGGGCAGGCGCGAGGAGACCCAGTACTTC CASSLIGGRREETQYF
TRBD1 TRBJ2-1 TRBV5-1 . TGCGCCAGCAGCCCGGGCCCTGGACAGGTTAACAATGAGCAGTTCTTC CASSPGPGQVNNEQFF
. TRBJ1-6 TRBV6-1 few TGTGCCAGCAGTGAACGGGATGTGAACAGCGCAGCTTATAATTCACCCCTCCACTTT CASSERDVNSAAYNSPLHF
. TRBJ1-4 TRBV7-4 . TGTGCCAGCAGCTCCCATGACAGGAGTAATGAAAAACTGTTTTTT CASSSHDRSNEKLFF
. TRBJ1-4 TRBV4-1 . TGCGCCAGCAGCCAAGACTCAGGGAGGATTGAAAAACTGTTTTTT CASSQDSGRIEKLFF
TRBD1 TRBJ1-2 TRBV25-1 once TGTGCCAGCAGTGGACCGAGACAGGGCGGAAGCTATGGCTACACCTTC CASSGPRQGGSYGYTF
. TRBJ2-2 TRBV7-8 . TGTGCCAGCAGCTTAAACGGGGGTGGCACCGGGGAGCTGTTTTTT CASSLNGGGTGELFF
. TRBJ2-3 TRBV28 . TGTGCCAGCAGTTTAAGTCTCGCAACCACAGATACGCAGTATTTT CASSLSLATTDTQYF
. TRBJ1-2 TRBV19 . TGTGCCAGTAGTATAGTATCGGGAGGTACTAACTATGGCTACACCTTC CASSIVSGGTNYGYTF
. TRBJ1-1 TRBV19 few TGTGCCAGCTGTCTACGGGACATACCGAACACTGAAGCTTTCTTT CASCLRDIPNTEAFF
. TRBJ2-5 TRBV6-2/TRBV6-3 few TGTGCCAGCAACCTGCCAGAAGAGACCCAGTACTTC CASNLPEETQYF
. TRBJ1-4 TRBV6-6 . TGTGCCAGCTCCCAATGGGCAGGGTACGATGAAAAACTGTTTTTT CASSQWAGYDEKLFF
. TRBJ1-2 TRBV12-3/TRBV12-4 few TGTGCCAGCAGCCCCACGGGGGCCTATGGCTACACCTTC CASSPTGAYGYTF
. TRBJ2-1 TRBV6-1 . TGTGCCAGCAGTGAACCCCGGAATAACTCCTACAATGAGCAGTTCTTC CASSEPRNNSYNEQFF
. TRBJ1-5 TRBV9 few TGTGCCAGCAGCGTAGAAAATACAGGACAGCCCCAGCATTTT CASSVENTGQPQHF
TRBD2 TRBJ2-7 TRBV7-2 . TGTGCCAGCAGCTTAGCCGGGGGGGGGGGATACGAGCAGTACTTC CASSLAGGGGYEQYF
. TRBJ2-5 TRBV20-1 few TGCAGTGCTAGAGTCGGAGGAGAGACCCAGTACTTC CSARVGGETQYF
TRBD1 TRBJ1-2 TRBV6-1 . TGTGCCAGCAGCAAAACCGGGACAGTCTATGGCTACACCTTC CASSKTGTVYGYTF
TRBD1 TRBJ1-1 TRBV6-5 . TGTGCCAGCAGTTACTCGGGACAGGGGAACACTGAAGCTTTCTTT CASSYSGQGNTEAFF
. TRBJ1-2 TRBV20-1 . TGCAGTGCTAGAGATACGAGCATGCCTAACTATGGCTACACCTTC CSARDTSMPNYGYTF
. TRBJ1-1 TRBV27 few TGTGCCAGCCAGAGGACAGTAAACATGAACACTGAAGCTTTCTTT CASQRTVNMNTEAFF
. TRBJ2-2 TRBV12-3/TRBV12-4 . TGTGCCAGCAGTTACGACAGTGCCCCCGGGGAGCTGTTTTTT CASSYDSAPGELFF